One and the same sample provided the 5 T cell receptor beta chains below, sequenced in a study of OX40 agonist ivuxolimab in advanced cancers. Data came from immunoSEQ multiplex PCR; TCRdb stores just in-frame clones and leaves some out. The data hold about 42,000 clones, with roughly 84% observed a single time. The input for sequencing was CD4+ or CD8+ T cells sorted from blood, taken in a trial of the OX40 agonist ivuxolimab. These receptors all stem from an adult with an advanced solid tumor such as melanoma, head and neck, liver or kidney cancer.

This chain uses TRBV5-4 with TRBJ1-5, with 9 bases matching TRBD1. Trimming removed 5 bases from V and 0 bases from J; junction bases left unmatched: 9. This CDR3 spans 17 amino acids. From germline, CDR1 is SGHNT and CDR2 YYREEE (reference sequence). The CDR3: CASSMMGQGHSNQPQHF. The CDR3 DNA reads TGTGCCAGCAGTATGATGGGACAGGGCCATAGCAATCAGCCCCAGCATTTT.

This clone was seen a handful of times. The genes are TRBV28 and TRBJ1-4; tentative D call: TRBD1 (6 bases). Germline V gene sequence: CDR1 MDHEN, CDR2 SYDVKM. CDR3 length: 15 amino acids. V was shortened by 3 bases and J by 8 bases, with 16 bases between the two germline ends. CDR3 sequence (DNA): TGTGCCAGCAGTTTCCAGGGGAGCGGGTTGGAAAAACTGTTTTTT. The encoded protein is CASSFQGSGLEKLFF.

The chain links TRBV7-9 to TRBJ1-1; 10 bases align to TRBD1. With V trimmed by 5 bases and J by 1 base, 7 bases remained unmatched. CDR3 length equals 16 residues. Germline values: CDR1 SEHNR, CDR2 FQNEAQ (reference sequence). CDR3 amino acids: CASSMGQGTGNTEAFF. DNA of the CDR3: TGTGCCAGCAGCATGGGACAGGGGACGGGGAACACTGAAGCTTTCTTT.

The chain combines TRBV10-1 with TRBJ2-6, with a possible D match to TRBD1 (6 bases). The CDR3 contains 15 residues. Per germline, CDR1 WNHNN and CDR2 SYGVQD (reference sequence). V was cut by 3 bases and J by 2 bases, with 8 bases left in between. CDR3 protein: CASSEGGTGANVLTF. As DNA, the CDR3 is TGCGCCAGCAGTGAAGGGGGAACTGGGGCCAACGTCCTGACTTTC.

The rearrangement joins TRBV2 to TRBJ2-3; 8 bases are shared with TRBD2. Trimming cost V 1 base and J 0 bases; bases outside gene matches: 9. The CDR3 has 18 residues. The germline V gene encodes CDR1 SNHLY and CDR2 FYNNEI. The chain's CDR3 is CASSEGFSSGASTDTQYF. CDR3 bases: TGTGCCAGCAGTGAAGGATTCAGTAGCGGGGCTAGCACAGATACGCAGTATTTT.